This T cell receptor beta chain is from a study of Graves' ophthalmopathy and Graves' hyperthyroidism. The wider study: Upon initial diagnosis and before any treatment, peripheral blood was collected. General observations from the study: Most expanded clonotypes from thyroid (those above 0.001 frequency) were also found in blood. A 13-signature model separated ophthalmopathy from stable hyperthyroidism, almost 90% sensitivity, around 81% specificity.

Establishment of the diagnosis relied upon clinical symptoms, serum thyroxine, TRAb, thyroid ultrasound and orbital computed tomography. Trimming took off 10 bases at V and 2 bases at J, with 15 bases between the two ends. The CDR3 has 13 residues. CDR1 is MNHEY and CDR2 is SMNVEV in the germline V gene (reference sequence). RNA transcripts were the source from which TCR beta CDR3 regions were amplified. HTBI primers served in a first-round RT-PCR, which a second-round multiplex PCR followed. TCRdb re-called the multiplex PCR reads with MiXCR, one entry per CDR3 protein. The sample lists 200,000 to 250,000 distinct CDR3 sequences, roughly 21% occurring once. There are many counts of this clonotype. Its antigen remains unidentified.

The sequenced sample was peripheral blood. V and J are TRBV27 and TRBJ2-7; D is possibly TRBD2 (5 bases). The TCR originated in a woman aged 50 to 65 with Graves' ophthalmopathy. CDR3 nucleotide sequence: TGTGCCACCTCGAGAGGGTCGACCTACGAGCAGTACTTC. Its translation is CATSRGSTYEQYF.